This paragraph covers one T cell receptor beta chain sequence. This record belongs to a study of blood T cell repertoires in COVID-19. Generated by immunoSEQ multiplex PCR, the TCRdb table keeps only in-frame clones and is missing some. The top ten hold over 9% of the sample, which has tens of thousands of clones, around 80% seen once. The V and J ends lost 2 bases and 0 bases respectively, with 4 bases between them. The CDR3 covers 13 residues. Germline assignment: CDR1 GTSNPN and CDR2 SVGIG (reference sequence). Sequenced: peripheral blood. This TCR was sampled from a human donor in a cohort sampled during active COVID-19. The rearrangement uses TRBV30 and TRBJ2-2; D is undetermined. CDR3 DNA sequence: TGTGCCTGGAGTTACACGAACACCGGGGAGCTGTTTTTT. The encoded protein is CAWSYTNTGELFF.